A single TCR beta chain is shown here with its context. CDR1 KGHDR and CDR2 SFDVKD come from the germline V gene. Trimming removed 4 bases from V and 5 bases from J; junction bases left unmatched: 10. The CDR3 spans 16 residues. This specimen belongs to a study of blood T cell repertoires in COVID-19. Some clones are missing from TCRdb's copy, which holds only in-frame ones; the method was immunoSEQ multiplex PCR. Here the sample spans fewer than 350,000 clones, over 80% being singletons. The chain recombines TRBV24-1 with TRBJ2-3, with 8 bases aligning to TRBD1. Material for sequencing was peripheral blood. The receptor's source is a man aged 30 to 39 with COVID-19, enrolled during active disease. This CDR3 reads CATSDRGQGGGDTQYF. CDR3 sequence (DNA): TGTGCCACCAGTGACCGTGGACAGGGAGGTGGAGATACGCAGTATTTT.